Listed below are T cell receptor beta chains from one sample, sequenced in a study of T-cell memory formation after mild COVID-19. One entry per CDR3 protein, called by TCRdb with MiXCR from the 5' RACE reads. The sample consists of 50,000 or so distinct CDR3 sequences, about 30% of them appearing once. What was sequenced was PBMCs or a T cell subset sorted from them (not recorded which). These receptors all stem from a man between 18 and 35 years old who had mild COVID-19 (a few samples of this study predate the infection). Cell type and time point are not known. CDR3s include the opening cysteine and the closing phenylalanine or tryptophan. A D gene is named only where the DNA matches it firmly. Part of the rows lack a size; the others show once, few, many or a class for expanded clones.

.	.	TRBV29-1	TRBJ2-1	CSVDPEGMNDEQFF	TGCAGCGTTGACCCCGAGGGGATGAACGATGAGCAGTTCTTC
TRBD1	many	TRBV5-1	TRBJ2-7	CASSVSQGSSYEQYF	TGCGCCAGCAGCGTGTCACAGGGGTCCTCCTACGAGCAGTACTTC
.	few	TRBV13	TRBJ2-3	CASSSFGPGAWDLDTQYF	TGTGCCAGCAGCTCCTTCGGTCCGGGGGCCTGGGATCTAGATACGCAGTATTTT
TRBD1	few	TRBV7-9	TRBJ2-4	CASRPRDRGAKNIQYF	TGTGCCAGCAGACCCAGGGACAGGGGGGCCAAAAACATTCAGTACTTC
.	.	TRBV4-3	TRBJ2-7	CASSPRTESYEQYF	TGCGCCAGCAGCCCTCGGACGGAGAGCTACGAGCAGTACTTC
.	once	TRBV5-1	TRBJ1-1	CASSLLTGSNEAFF	TGCGCCAGCAGCTTATTAACAGGGAGTAATGAAGCTTTCTTT
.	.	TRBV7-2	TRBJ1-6	CASSLAQNSPLHF	TGTGCCAGCAGCTTAGCGCAGAATTCACCCCTCCACTTT
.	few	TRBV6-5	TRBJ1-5	CASSSRSNQPQHF	TGTGCCAGCAGTTCTAGGAGCAATCAGCCCCAGCATTTT
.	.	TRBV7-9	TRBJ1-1	CASSTGVNTEAFF	TGTGCCAGCAGCACAGGAGTGAACACTGAAGCTTTCTTT
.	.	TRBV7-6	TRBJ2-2	CASSFAAVTGELFF	TGTGCCAGCAGCTTTGCCGCGGTCACCGGGGAGCTGTTTTTT
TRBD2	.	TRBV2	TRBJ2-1	CASSGAGTSGRFYNEQFF	TGTGCCAGCAGCGGCGCCGGGACTAGCGGGAGATTCTACAATGAGCAGTTCTTC
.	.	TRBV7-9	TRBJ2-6	CASSSNSWVLTF	TGTGCCAGCAGCTCCAACTCGTGGGTCCTGACTTTC
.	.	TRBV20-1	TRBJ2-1	CSAGGIYNEQFF	TGCAGTGCCGGAGGAATATACAATGAGCAGTTCTTC
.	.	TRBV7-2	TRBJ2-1	CASSFHNNEQFF	TGTGCCAGCAGCTTCCACAACAATGAGCAGTTCTTC
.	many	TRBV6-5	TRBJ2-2	CASSTRGGGELFF	TGTGCCAGCAGTACCCGGGGAGGCGGGGAGCTGTTTTTT
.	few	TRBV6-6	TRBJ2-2	CASTGTGELFF	TGTGCCAGCACCGGCACCGGGGAGCTGTTTTTT
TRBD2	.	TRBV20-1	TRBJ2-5	CSAIPPTSGQETQYF	TGCAGTGCTATCCCCCCTACTAGCGGACAAGAGACCCAGTACTTC
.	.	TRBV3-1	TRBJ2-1	CASSHTGIGYNEQFF	TGTGCCAGCAGCCACACAGGGATAGGCTACAATGAGCAGTTCTTC
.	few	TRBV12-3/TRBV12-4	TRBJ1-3	CASSLSPPFSGNTIYF	TGTGCCAGCAGTTTATCTCCGCCCTTCTCTGGAAACACCATATATTTT
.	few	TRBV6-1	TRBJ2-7	CASSEAPGSYEQYF	TGTGCCAGCAGTGAGGCGCCGGGCTCCTACGAGCAGTACTTC
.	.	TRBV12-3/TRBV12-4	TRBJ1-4	CASSLPDKKLFF	TGTGCCAGCAGTCTCCCGGACAAAAAACTGTTTTTT
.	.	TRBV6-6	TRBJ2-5	CASQGLRRTETQYF	TGTGCCAGCCAGGGGTTGAGAAGGACAGAGACCCAGTACTTC
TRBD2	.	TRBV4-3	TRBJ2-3	CASSQADGGAEDTQYF	TGCGCCAGCAGCCAAGCAGACGGGGGGGCCGAGGATACGCAGTATTTT
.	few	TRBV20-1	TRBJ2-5	CSASTWDTKWGVYQETQYF	TGCAGTGCTAGTACTTGGGACACCAAATGGGGGGTGTACCAAGAGACCCAGTACTTC
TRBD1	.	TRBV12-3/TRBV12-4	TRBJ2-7	CASSSGEGQGSYEQYF	TGTGCCAGCAGTTCTGGAGAGGGACAGGGATCGTACGAGCAGTACTTC
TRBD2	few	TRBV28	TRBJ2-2	CASSPGTSLTGELFF	TGTGCCAGCAGTCCCGGGACTAGCCTCACCGGGGAGCTGTTTTTT
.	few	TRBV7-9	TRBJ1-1	CASSRAGAEAFF	TGTGCCAGCAGTAGAGCTGGCGCTGAAGCTTTCTTT
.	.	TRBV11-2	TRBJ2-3	CASSFTRPTGGDTQYF	TGTGCCAGCAGCTTTACGAGGCCGACAGGAGGAGATACGCAGTATTTT
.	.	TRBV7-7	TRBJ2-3	CASSLGPANTDTQYF	TGTGCTAGCAGCTTAGGACCCGCTAACACTGATACGCAGTATTTT
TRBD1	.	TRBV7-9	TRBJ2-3	CASSSGTARTDTQYF	TGTGCCAGCAGCTCGGGGACAGCGCGGACAGATACGCAGTATTTT
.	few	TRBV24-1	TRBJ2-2	CATSDYRVPGELFF	TGTGCCACCAGTGATTACAGGGTCCCCGGGGAGCTGTTTTTT